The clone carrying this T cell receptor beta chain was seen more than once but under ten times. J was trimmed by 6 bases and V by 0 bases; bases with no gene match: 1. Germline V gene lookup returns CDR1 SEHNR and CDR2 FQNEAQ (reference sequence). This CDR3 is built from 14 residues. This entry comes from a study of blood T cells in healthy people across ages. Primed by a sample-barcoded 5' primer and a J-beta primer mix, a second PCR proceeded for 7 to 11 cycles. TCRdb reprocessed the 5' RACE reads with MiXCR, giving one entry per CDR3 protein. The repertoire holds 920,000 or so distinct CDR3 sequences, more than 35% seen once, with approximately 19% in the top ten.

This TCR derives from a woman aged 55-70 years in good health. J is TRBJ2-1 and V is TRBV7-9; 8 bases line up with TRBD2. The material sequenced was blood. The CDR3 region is CASSLASGVNEQFF. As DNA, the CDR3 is TGTGCCAGCAGCTTAGCTAGCGGGGTCAATGAGCAGTTCTTC.